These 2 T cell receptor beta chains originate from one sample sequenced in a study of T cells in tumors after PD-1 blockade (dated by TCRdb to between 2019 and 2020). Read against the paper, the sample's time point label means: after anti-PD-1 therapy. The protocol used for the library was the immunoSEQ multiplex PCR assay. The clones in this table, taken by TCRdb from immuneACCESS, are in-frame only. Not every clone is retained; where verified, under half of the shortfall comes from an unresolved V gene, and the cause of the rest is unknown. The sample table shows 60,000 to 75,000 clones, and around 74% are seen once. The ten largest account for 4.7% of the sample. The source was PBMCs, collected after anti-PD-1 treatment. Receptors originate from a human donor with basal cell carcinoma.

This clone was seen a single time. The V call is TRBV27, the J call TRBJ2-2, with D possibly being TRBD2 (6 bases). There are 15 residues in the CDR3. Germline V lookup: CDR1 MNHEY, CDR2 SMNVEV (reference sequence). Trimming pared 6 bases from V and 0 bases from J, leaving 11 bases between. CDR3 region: CASRRDAANTGELFF. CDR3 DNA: TGTGCCAGCAGGCGGGACGCCGCGAACACCGGGGAGCTGTTTTTT.

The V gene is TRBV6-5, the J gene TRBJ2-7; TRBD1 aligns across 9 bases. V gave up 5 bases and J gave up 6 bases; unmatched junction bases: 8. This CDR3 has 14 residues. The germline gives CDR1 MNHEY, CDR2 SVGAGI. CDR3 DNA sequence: TGTGCCAGCAGTACCGGGACAGGGAGCTTCGAGCAGTACTTC. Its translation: CASSTGTGSFEQYF.